The rows below give T cell receptor beta chains drawn from one sample of a study of PD-L1 blockade in urothelial cancer. Measured with immunoSEQ multiplex PCR; TCRdb has only the in-frame clones, and not every one. The sample holds about 95,000 clones, nearly 90% seen once. This specimen consisted of PBMCs, obtained around atezolizumab (anti-PD-L1) treatment. All receptors derive from a man between 60 and 75 years old with urothelial cancer. CDR3s include the opening cysteine and the closing phenylalanine or tryptophan. The order of the fields is J gene, clone size, D gene, V gene, CDR3 protein, CDR3 DNA. A D gene is named only where the DNA matches it firmly. For some rows the clone size is stated as once, few or many, or as a class when expanded; others skip it.

TRBJ2-7,.,TRBD2,TRBV27,CASSPNTGTRNEQYF,TGTGCCAGCAGTCCCAATACCGGGACTAGAAACGAGCAGTACTTC
TRBJ1-2,.,TRBD1,TRBV30,CAWSMDRGRGGYTF,TGTGCCTGGAGTATGGACAGGGGACGTGGTGGCTACACCTTC
TRBJ2-1,.,.,TRBV20-1,CSARDPDEQFF,TGCAGTGCTAGAGATCCCGATGAGCAGTTCTTC
TRBJ2-2,.,TRBD1,TRBV6-4,CASSRQGTGELFF,TGTGCCAGCAGTAGACAGGGTACCGGGGAGCTGTTTTTT
TRBJ1-2,once,.,TRBV28,CASTTGGYGYTF,TGTGCCAGCACCACGGGGGGTTATGGCTACACCTTC
TRBJ1-1,.,.,TRBV2,CASSVGRRNTEAFF,TGTGCCAGCAGCGTCGGGAGAAGGAACACTGAAGCTTTCTTT
TRBJ2-1,.,TRBD2,TRBV4-1,CASSQRTSGGSRDNEQFF,TGCGCCAGCAGCCAAAGGACTAGCGGGGGGTCCCGGGACAATGAGCAGTTCTTC
TRBJ1-5,.,.,TRBV28,CASSPLAEISNQPQHF,TGTGCCAGCAGCCCCTTGGCAGAAATTAGCAATCAGCCCCAGCATTTT
TRBJ2-1,.,.,TRBV7-2,CASSARSPGEQFF,TGTGCCAGCAGCGCCAGGTCCCCCGGTGAGCAGTTCTTC
TRBJ2-5,.,.,TRBV27,CASSLRGRGYLETQYF,TGTGCCAGCAGTTTAAGAGGCAGGGGTTATCTAGAGACCCAGTACTTC
TRBJ1-2,.,TRBD1,TRBV5-5,CASSQDLQGASRGGYTF,TGCGCCAGCAGCCAAGATTTGCAGGGGGCGAGTCGCGGTGGCTACACCTTC
TRBJ1-2,.,TRBD1,TRBV9,CASSVDSGGNYGYTF,TGTGCCAGCAGCGTAGACTCAGGGGGGAACTATGGCTACACCTTC
TRBJ2-3,.,TRBD1,TRBV5-1,CASRQGFADTQYF,TGCGCCAGTCGACAGGGGTTTGCAGATACGCAGTATTTT
TRBJ1-6,.,TRBD1,TRBV4-3,CASSRSSDRVNNSPLHF,TGCGCCAGCAGCCGCTCTTCGGACAGGGTCAATAATTCACCCCTCCACTTT